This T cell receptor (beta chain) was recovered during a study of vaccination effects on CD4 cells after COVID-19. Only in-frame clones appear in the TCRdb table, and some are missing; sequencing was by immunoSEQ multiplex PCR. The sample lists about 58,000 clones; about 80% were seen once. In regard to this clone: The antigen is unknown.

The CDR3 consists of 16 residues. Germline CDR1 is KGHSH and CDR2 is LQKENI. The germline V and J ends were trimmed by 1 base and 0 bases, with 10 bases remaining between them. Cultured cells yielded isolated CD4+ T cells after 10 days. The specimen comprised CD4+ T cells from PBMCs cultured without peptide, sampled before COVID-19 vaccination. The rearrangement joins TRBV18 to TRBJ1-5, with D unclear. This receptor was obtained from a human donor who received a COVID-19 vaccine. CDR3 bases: TGTGCCAGCTCACCACAGCTGGAAAATAGCAATCAGCCCCAGCATTTT. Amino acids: CASSPQLENSNQPQHF.